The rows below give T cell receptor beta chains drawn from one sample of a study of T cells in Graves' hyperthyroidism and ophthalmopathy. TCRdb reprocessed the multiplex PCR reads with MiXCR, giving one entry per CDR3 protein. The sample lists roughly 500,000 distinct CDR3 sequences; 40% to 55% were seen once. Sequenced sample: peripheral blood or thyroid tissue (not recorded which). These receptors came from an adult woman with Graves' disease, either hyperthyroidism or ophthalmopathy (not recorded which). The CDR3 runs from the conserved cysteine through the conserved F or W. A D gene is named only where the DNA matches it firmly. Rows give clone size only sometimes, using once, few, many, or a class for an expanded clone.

CDR3nt: TGTGCCAGCATCCTGGACAGGACAAAAGGGGACCAGTACTTC
CDR3aa: CASILDRTKGDQYF
abundance: once
j_gene: TRBJ2-5
v_gene: TRBV7-2
d_gene: TRBD1

CDR3nt: TGTGCCAGCGTTGGGGGGGGGAACACTGAAGCTTTCTTT
CDR3aa: CASVGGGNTEAFF
abundance: -
j_gene: TRBJ1-1
v_gene: TRBV6-2/TRBV6-3
d_gene: -

CDR3nt: TGCGCCAGCAGTGCGACGGATAGGGCGCCTTCCTGGACCCAGCATTTT
CDR3aa: CASSATDRAPSWTQHF
abundance: -
j_gene: TRBJ1-5
v_gene: TRBV10-2
d_gene: -

CDR3nt: TGCGCCAGCAGCTTGGGGGACGCTGGCTACTATGGCTACACCTTC
CDR3aa: CASSLGDAGYYGYTF
abundance: -
j_gene: TRBJ1-2
v_gene: TRBV5-1
d_gene: -

CDR3nt: TGTGCCACCAGCAGAGATCGGCCCCAGCATTTT
CDR3aa: CATSRDRPQHF
abundance: -
j_gene: TRBJ1-5
v_gene: TRBV15
d_gene: -

CDR3nt: TGTGCCAGTACCAGGGATGGCGGGAATCAGCCCCAGCATTTT
CDR3aa: CASTRDGGNQPQHF
abundance: -
j_gene: TRBJ1-5
v_gene: TRBV19
d_gene: -

CDR3nt: TGTGCCAGCAGTATAACAGAAGAGACCCAGCATTTT
CDR3aa: CASSITEETQHF
abundance: -
j_gene: TRBJ1-5
v_gene: TRBV2
d_gene: -

CDR3nt: TGTGCCAGCAGTCCCCGACGGAGAACGAGCTCCTATAATTCACCCCTCCACTTT
CDR3aa: CASSPRRRTSSYNSPLHF
abundance: once
j_gene: TRBJ1-6
v_gene: TRBV7-6
d_gene: -

CDR3nt: TGTGCCAGCAGCTTAGCCCCCCTGAGTAGCGGGGCGTACGAGCAGTACTTC
CDR3aa: CASSLAPLSSGAYEQYF
abundance: -
j_gene: TRBJ2-7
v_gene: TRBV7-9
d_gene: TRBD2

CDR3nt: TGTGCCAGCAGCTCAGGGCCGGGAACCTCAGGGGGCTACACCTTC
CDR3aa: CASSSGPGTSGGYTF
abundance: few
j_gene: TRBJ1-2
v_gene: TRBV7-2
d_gene: -

CDR3nt: TGTGCCATCAGTGACTGGACATCGCCCTACGAGCAGTACTTC
CDR3aa: CAISDWTSPYEQYF
abundance: -
j_gene: TRBJ2-7
v_gene: TRBV10-3
d_gene: -

CDR3nt: TGCAGTGCTAATACTGGGGACTACCGATACACCGGGGAGCTGTTTTTT
CDR3aa: CSANTGDYRYTGELFF
abundance: many
j_gene: TRBJ2-2
v_gene: TRBV20-1
d_gene: TRBD2

CDR3nt: TGTGCCAGCAGCCCAGTACGCAGGGAAGAGACCCAGTACTTC
CDR3aa: CASSPVRREETQYF
abundance: -
j_gene: TRBJ2-5
v_gene: TRBV9
d_gene: -

CDR3nt: TGTGCCAGCAGCGGGCCGGCTGGGCAGAATCCCCTCGAGCAGTACTTC
CDR3aa: CASSGPAGQNPLEQYF
abundance: -
j_gene: TRBJ2-7
v_gene: TRBV7-9
d_gene: -

CDR3nt: TGTGCCAGCAGCCGGGCAGGGTTGGCTTCACCCCTCCACTTT
CDR3aa: CASSRAGLASPLHF
abundance: -
j_gene: TRBJ1-6
v_gene: TRBV7-8
d_gene: -

CDR3nt: TGTGCCAGCAGTTTTCGGGCAGGGGTGTACGAGCAGTACTTC
CDR3aa: CASSFRAGVYEQYF
abundance: many
j_gene: TRBJ2-7
v_gene: TRBV7-9
d_gene: -

CDR3nt: TGCAGCGTTGGACGGGCTGAACCAGAGACCCAGTACTTC
CDR3aa: CSVGRAEPETQYF
abundance: -
j_gene: TRBJ2-5
v_gene: TRBV29-1
d_gene: -

CDR3nt: TGTGCCAGCAGTTTCGGATGGGGATCTGGAAACACCATATATTTT
CDR3aa: CASSFGWGSGNTIYF
abundance: -
j_gene: TRBJ1-3
v_gene: TRBV9
d_gene: -

CDR3nt: TGTGCCACCAGTGGAGCTGACAGTTACGAGCAGTACTTC
CDR3aa: CATSGADSYEQYF
abundance: -
j_gene: TRBJ2-7
v_gene: TRBV24-1
d_gene: -

CDR3nt: TGTGCCAGCAGCCAAGGCCTGACAGAGACCCAGTACTTC
CDR3aa: CASSQGLTETQYF
abundance: few
j_gene: TRBJ2-5
v_gene: TRBV3-1
d_gene: -

CDR3nt: TGTGCCACCCGGGACTCAAAAGAGACCCAGTACTTC
CDR3aa: CATRDSKETQYF
abundance: -
j_gene: TRBJ2-5
v_gene: TRBV2
d_gene: -

CDR3nt: TGTGCCACCAGTGGCAACAGCAATCAGCCCCAGCATTTT
CDR3aa: CATSGNSNQPQHF
abundance: -
j_gene: TRBJ1-5
v_gene: TRBV24-1
d_gene: -

CDR3nt: TGTGCCAGCAGTCGAACAGGGAGTAATCAGCCCCAGCATTTT
CDR3aa: CASSRTGSNQPQHF
abundance: -
j_gene: TRBJ1-5
v_gene: TRBV5-4
d_gene: -

CDR3nt: TGTGCCAGCAGCTCAAGGACAGCTAACTATGGCTACACCTTC
CDR3aa: CASSSRTANYGYTF
abundance: many
j_gene: TRBJ1-2
v_gene: TRBV7-9
d_gene: -

CDR3nt: TGTGCCACCAGAGCGGACAGGGGGCTTGGCTACACCTTC
CDR3aa: CATRADRGLGYTF
abundance: few
j_gene: TRBJ1-2
v_gene: TRBV24-1
d_gene: TRBD1

CDR3nt: -
CDR3aa: CSVGQGTSTGELVF
abundance: -
j_gene: TRBJ2-2
v_gene: TRBV29-1
d_gene: -

CDR3nt: TGTGCCAGCAGCGTAGGGGAGGGCGAGCTGTTTTTT
CDR3aa: CASSVGEGELFF
abundance: -
j_gene: TRBJ2-2
v_gene: TRBV9
d_gene: TRBD2

CDR3nt: TGTGCCAGCAGCTCCGGGACAGGGTTGAACACTGAAGCTTTCTTT
CDR3aa: CASSSGTGLNTEAFF
abundance: once
j_gene: TRBJ1-1
v_gene: TRBV7-2
d_gene: TRBD1

CDR3nt: TGTGCCAGCAGCTCTATACAGGGGCACTATGGCTACACCTTC
CDR3aa: CASSSIQGHYGYTF
abundance: -
j_gene: TRBJ1-2
v_gene: TRBV7-2
d_gene: TRBD1

CDR3nt: TGCGCCAGCAGCGTAGACTATCAGAACTATGGCTACACCTTC
CDR3aa: CASSVDYQNYGYTF
abundance: -
j_gene: TRBJ1-2
v_gene: TRBV5-1
d_gene: -

CDR3nt: TGTGCCAGCAGCCCGACTAGCGGGAGTTATGATACGCAGTATTTT
CDR3aa: CASSPTSGSYDTQYF
abundance: few
j_gene: TRBJ2-3
v_gene: TRBV7-2
d_gene: TRBD2

CDR3nt: TGTGCCAGCAGCGTAGGATCAGGGGTCCTAGAGACCCAGTACTTC
CDR3aa: CASSVGSGVLETQYF
abundance: -
j_gene: TRBJ2-5
v_gene: TRBV9
d_gene: -

CDR3nt: TGCAGCGTTGGCAGGGATAATGAAAAACTGTTTTTT
CDR3aa: CSVGRDNEKLFF
abundance: once
j_gene: TRBJ1-4
v_gene: TRBV29-1
d_gene: -

CDR3nt: TGCAGTGCTTGGACGGGCAATCAGCCCCAGCATTTT
CDR3aa: CSAWTGNQPQHF
abundance: many
j_gene: TRBJ1-5
v_gene: TRBV20-1
d_gene: -

CDR3nt: TGCGCCAGCAGGGTGACTAGCGGGAGCGCAGATACGCAGTATTTT
CDR3aa: CASRVTSGSADTQYF
abundance: few
j_gene: TRBJ2-3
v_gene: TRBV10-2
d_gene: TRBD2

CDR3nt: TGCAGCTTTGGACAGGGGGGCTACACCTTC
CDR3aa: CSFGQGGYTF
abundance: -
j_gene: TRBJ1-2
v_gene: TRBV29-1
d_gene: TRBD1

CDR3nt: TGTGCCAGCAGCACAGGGGACGAAAAACTGTTTTTT
CDR3aa: CASSTGDEKLFF
abundance: many
j_gene: TRBJ1-4
v_gene: TRBV11-2
d_gene: TRBD1

CDR3nt: TGTGCCAGCAGCCCCGACGGCGGTTCACCCCTCCACTTT
CDR3aa: CASSPDGGSPLHF
abundance: -
j_gene: TRBJ1-6
v_gene: TRBV7-9
d_gene: -

CDR3nt: TGCAGTGCCACCCCCGCGGCCACCGGGGAGCTGTTTTTT
CDR3aa: CSATPAATGELFF
abundance: many
j_gene: TRBJ2-2
v_gene: TRBV20-1
d_gene: -

CDR3nt: TGTGCCAGCAGCTTAGACGCCGGGTCAGGCACCTTGTATGGCTACACCTTC
CDR3aa: CASSLDAGSGTLYGYTF
abundance: many
j_gene: TRBJ1-2
v_gene: TRBV7-9
d_gene: -

CDR3nt: TGTGCCAGCAGTTTGGCACCATACACTGAAGCTTTCTTT
CDR3aa: CASSLAPYTEAFF
abundance: -
j_gene: TRBJ1-1
v_gene: TRBV12-3/TRBV12-4
d_gene: -